What follows are 30 T cell receptor beta chains derived from one specimen sequenced in a study of blood T cell repertoires in COVID-19 (dated by TCRdb to about 2020). The library relied on the immunoSEQ multiplex PCR assay. TCRdb provides this immuneACCESS table in a form limited to in-frame rearrangements. Some clones are lacking; in checked studies, under half of them reflect an unresolved V gene, and why the rest are absent is not known. The sample table records about 50,000 clones; over 70% of these occur just once. The top ten constitute 6% to 6.5% of the sample. The sample was peripheral blood. These receptors came from a woman of 80 years or more with acute or convalescent COVID-19.

This clone was found a few times. The chain carries TRBV7-2 and TRBJ2-2, with TRBD2 matching 7 bases. The CDR3 spans 16 residues. CDR1 and CDR2 (germline): SGHTA, FQGNSA. The junction had 13 bases not matched to a gene; V was cut back by 5 bases and J by 7 bases. The CDR3 sequence is CASSPIPPGEGGELFF. The CDR3 DNA reads as TGTGCCAGCAGCCCCATCCCTCCCGGGGAGGGCGGGGAGCTGTTTTTT. Full variable domain (remainder filled in from reference TRBV7-2 and TRBJ2-2): GAGVSQSPSNKVTEKGKDVELRCDPISGHTALYWYRQSLGQGLEFLIYFQGNSAPDKSGLPSDRFSAERTGGSVSTLTIQRTQQEDSAVYLCASSPIPPGEGGELFFGEGSRLTVL.

This clone has just one count. J is TRBJ1-1 and V is TRBV28; a weak D match, TRBD1 (5 bases). Germline V gives CDR1 MDHEN, CDR2 SYDVKM. This CDR3 is built from 14 residues. Trimming pared 8 bases from V and 0 bases from J, leaving 13 bases between. CDR3 protein: CASRPGNMNTEAFF. The CDR3 DNA reads as TGTGCCAGCCGTCCAGGGAACATGAACACTGAAGCTTTCTTT.

This chain uses TRBV6-5 with TRBJ1-6, with unresolved D. CDR3 size: 15 residues. V lost 6 bases to trimming and J lost 1 base, with 10 bases between them. Germline loops: CDR1 MNHEY, CDR2 SVGAGI. In DNA, the CDR3 is TGTGCCAGCAGACCCGCGCGGTCCTATAATTCACCCCTCCACTTT. Residues: CASRPARSYNSPLHF.

This chain joins TRBV30 and TRBJ2-5; a weak D match, TRBD1 (5 bases). Looked up from germline, CDR1 is GTSNPN and CDR2 is SVGIG (reference sequence). The V end was cut by 2 bases, the J end by 2 bases, with 12 bases between. This CDR3 comprises 14 residues. The DNA of the CDR3 is TGTGCCTGGAGTACGCTCAGGGTACAAGAGACCCAGTACTTC. The encoded protein is CAWSTLRVQETQYF.

V and J are TRBV5-1 and TRBJ2-7, with 13 bases that match TRBD2. Per germline, CDR1 SGHRS and CDR2 YFSETQ. With 4 bases clipped from V and 2 bases from J, the junction kept 6 bases outside the gene matches. CDR3 length: 16 amino acids. The CDR3: CASSPGTSGAPYEQYF. CDR3 nucleotide sequence: TGCGCCAGCAGCCCTGGGACTAGCGGGGCTCCCTACGAGCAGTACTTC.

The CDR3 here is CSAGTEETQYF. In DNA, the CDR3 is TGCAGCGCCGGGACAGAAGAGACCCAGTACTTC. The chain joins TRBV29-1 to TRBJ2-5; 7 nucleotides align to TRBD1. The V segment lost 7 bases and the J segment 3 bases; nucleotides outside the gene matches: 2. Germline V gene lookup returns CDR1 SQVTM and CDR2 ANQGSEA. The CDR3 runs 11 residues.

This clone appeared a few times. The gene calls are TRBV5-1 and TRBJ1-6, with D possibly TRBD1 on 5 matching bases. The V gene's germline CDR1 is SGHRS and CDR2 YFSETQ. CDR3 size: 16 residues. The V end lost 0 bases, the J end lost 9 bases, and 16 bases lay between the germline ends. CDR3: CASSLAGQEGISPLHF. DNA for the CDR3: TGCGCCAGCAGCTTGGCCGGTCAGGAGGGGATTTCACCCCTCCACTTT.

The J gene is TRBJ2-1, the V gene TRBV3-1 (or the pseudogene TRBV3-2); 7 nucleotides match TRBD1. Germline CDR1 and CDR2: LGHDT and YNNKEL (reference sequence). There are 12 residues in the CDR3. Trimming took 1 base from V and 15 from J; bases not matched to a gene: 6. CDR3: CASSQVRTGLFF. The CDR3 coding sequence is TGTGCCAGCAGCCAAGTTAGGACAGGACTGTTCTTC.

The V gene is TRBV18, the J gene TRBJ2-7, with TRBD1 matching over 7 bases. V shed 5 bases and J 0 bases; nucleotides not matched to a gene: 7. In germline, CDR1 is KGHSH, CDR2 LQKENI. The CDR3 is 15 residues long. The CDR3 is CASSDRAAHSYEQYF. As DNA, the CDR3 is TGTGCCAGCTCAGACAGGGCCGCCCACTCCTACGAGCAGTACTTC.

This chain connects TRBV12-3 or TRBV12-4 to TRBJ1-5; 8 bases fit TRBD1. This CDR3 is 13 amino acids long. V shed 6 bases, J shed 5 bases, and the junction held 3 bases outside the gene matches. The DNA of the CDR3 is TGTGCCAGCAGACTGACAGGGGATCAGCCCCAGCATTTT. This sequence encodes CASRLTGDQPQHF.

The CDR3 loop reads CASSLGQRETQYF. CDR3 nucleotide sequence: TGTGCCAGCAGCTTAGGACAGAGGGAGACCCAGTACTTC. The genes are TRBV7-9 and TRBJ2-5; a weak D match, TRBD1 (5 bases). This CDR3 has 13 amino acids. V lost 1 base and J 5 bases, leaving 8 bases between the germline ends. Germline assignment: CDR1 SEHNR and CDR2 FQNEAQ (reference sequence).

The CDR3 loop reads CASSDDRGHNSPLHF. For the CDR3, the DNA is TGTGCCAGCAGCGATGACAGGGGACATAATTCACCCCTCCACTTT. This chain links TRBV6-6 with TRBJ1-6; the match to TRBD1 covers 8 bases. Germline loops: CDR1 MNHNY, CDR2 SVGAGI (reference sequence). Germline trimming cut 6 bases from V and 5 bases from J; bases unmatched to any gene: 6. This CDR3 is 15 amino acids long.

The chain carries TRBV4-1 and TRBJ1-2, with D perhaps TRBD1 (6 bases). There are 15 residues in the CDR3. Germline CDR1 MGHRA, CDR2 YSYEKL. V was shortened by 0 bases and J by 3 bases, with 11 bases between the two germline ends. Here the CDR3 reads CASSQDARGHYGYTF. The CDR3 bases are TGCGCCAGCAGCCAAGATGCCAGGGGACACTATGGCTACACCTTC.

This CDR3 reads CASSLDGSNQPQHF. For the CDR3, the DNA is TGCGCCAGCAGCCTGGACGGTAGCAATCAGCCCCAGCATTTT. The V gene is TRBV5-1, the J gene TRBJ1-5; D call uncertain. The germline gives CDR1 SGHRS, CDR2 YFSETQ. The CDR3 covers 14 residues. V shed 4 bases and J shed 0 bases, with 8 bases lying between them.

This clone was seen more than once but under ten times. The CDR3 reads CASSMTVGYTF. CDR3 bases: TGTGCCAGCAGTATGACAGTAGGCTACACCTTC. The chain carries TRBV2 and TRBJ1-2; tentative D call: TRBD1 (5 bases). The CDR3 contains 11 residues. Trimming took 5 bases from V and 8 from J, leaving 9 bases between them. CDR1 and CDR2 from the germline V gene are SNHLY and FYNNEI.

The V and J genes are TRBV5-1 and TRBJ2-7; 8 positions match TRBD1. Losses at the gene ends were 3 bases for V and 1 base for J; bases not matched to a gene: 0. The CDR3 covers 13 residues. Germline loops: CDR1 SGHRS, CDR2 YFSETQ. CDR3 bases: TGCGCCAGCAGCTGGACAGGGTCCTACGAGCAGTACTTC. Translation: CASSWTGSYEQYF.

The V gene is TRBV28, the J gene TRBJ2-4; 9 nucleotides agree with TRBD1. V lost 5 bases and J lost 0; bases outside the gene matches: 8. The CDR3 sequence is 17 residues long. CDR1 is MDHEN, CDR2 SYDVKM, per germline. CDR3 sequence reads: CASSPWTGAIAKNIQYF. DNA of the CDR3: TGTGCCAGCAGTCCCTGGACAGGGGCGATAGCCAAAAACATTCAGTACTTC.

This clone was seen a handful of times. The chain recombines TRBV3-1 (or the pseudogene TRBV3-2) with TRBJ2-5, with 8 bases identical to TRBD1. CDR3 length: 13 amino acids. V was clipped by 6 bases and J by 5 bases; unmatched bases: 5. Germline CDR1 is LGHDT and CDR2 is YNNKEL (reference sequence). This CDR3 reads CASRDRAGETQYF. DNA for the CDR3: TGTGCCAGCAGGGACAGGGCGGGGGAGACCCAGTACTTC.

This chain connects TRBV30 to TRBJ2-3; TRBD2 agrees at 10 bases. This CDR3 has 14 residues. V gave up 8 bases and J gave up 4 bases; unmatched junction bases: 9. The germline CDR1 and CDR2 sequences are GTSNPN and SVGIG (reference sequence). CDR3 protein: CAGGLAGVSDTQYF. Here the CDR3 DNA reads TGTGCCGGCGGCCTAGCGGGGGTCTCAGATACGCAGTATTTT.

The V call is TRBV10-3, the J call TRBJ1-1, with D perhaps matching TRBD1 (5 bases). The CDR3 is 13 residues long. V was pared by 4 bases and J by 5 bases, with 11 bases between. The germline V gene has CDR1 ENHRY and CDR2 SYGVKD. The CDR3 spells CAISGQGGTEAFF. The DNA of the CDR3 is TGTGCCATCAGTGGTCAGGGAGGGACTGAAGCTTTCTTT.

This rearrangement joins TRBV29-1 to TRBJ1-1, with a weak D call TRBD1 (6 bases). Per the germline V gene, CDR1 is SQVTM and CDR2 is ANQGSEA. The germline V and J ends were trimmed by 7 bases and 4 bases, with 16 bases remaining between them. The CDR3 runs 13 residues. CDR3 loop: CSGGAGGGTEAFF. The DNA for the CDR3 is TGCAGCGGCGGGGCGGGGGGCGGCACTGAAGCTTTCTTT.

The chain couples TRBV15 to TRBJ2-3; D ambiguous. The length of the CDR3 is 15 residues. Germline V gene sequence: CDR1 LNHNV, CDR2 YYDKDF (reference sequence). Trimming took off 4 bases at V and 0 bases at J, with 11 bases between the two ends. The CDR3: CATSNTLTSTDTQYF. The CDR3 region has the DNA TGTGCCACCAGCAATACCTTGACTAGCACAGATACGCAGTATTTT.

This clone occurred a few times. The rearrangement uses TRBV25-1 and TRBJ2-2; no reliable D call. V was clipped by 3 bases and J by 1 base, with 6 bases between them. The CDR3 totals 14 residues. Germline loops: CDR1 MGHDK, CDR2 SYGVNS. The CDR3 loop reads CASSETGNTGELFF. CDR3 DNA: TGTGCCAGCAGTGAGACGGGGAACACCGGGGAGCTGTTTTTT.

The sample holds one count of this clone. The V call is TRBV7-2, the J call TRBJ2-7; 7 bases are a match to TRBD2. The length of the CDR3 is 15 residues. Trimming removed 1 base from V and 3 bases from J; junction bases left unmatched: 6. CDR1 and CDR2 from the germline V gene are SGHTA and FQGNSA. The CDR3 reads CASSLVSGLDYEQYF. The CDR3, as DNA: TGTGCCAGCAGCTTAGTGTCTGGACTAGACTACGAGCAGTACTTC.

The chain uses TRBV5-5 and TRBJ2-5; D is ambiguous. The CDR3 consists of 14 residues. The V end was cut by 0 bases, the J end by 5 bases, with 11 bases between. CDR1 SGHKS and CDR2 YYEKEE come from the germline V gene (reference sequence). The CDR3 region is CASSLGARQETQYF. The CDR3 coding sequence is TGTGCCAGCAGCTTGGGGGCAAGGCAGGAGACCCAGTACTTC.

The genes are TRBV19 and TRBJ2-2, with 10 nucleotides matching TRBD1. CDR1 and CDR2 from the germline V gene are LNHDA and SQIVND (reference sequence). This CDR3 has 16 amino acids. J gave up 4 bases and V 5 bases, and 7 bases lay outside the gene matches. CDR3: CASSPRDRGGTGELFF. The CDR3 DNA follows: TGTGCCAGTAGTCCCCGGGACAGGGGCGGCACCGGGGAGCTGTTTTTT. Filled out from reference TRBV19 and TRBJ2-2, the complete variable domain reads DGGITQSPKYLFRKEGQNVTLSCEQNLNHDAMYWYRQDPGQGLRLIYYSQIVNDFQKGDIAEGYSVSREKKESFPLTVTSAQKNPTAFYLCASSPRDRGGTGELFFGEGSRLTVL.

This clone is a singleton in its sample. V gene TRBV6-5 combines with J gene TRBJ2-3; 7 bases line up with TRBD2. V dropped 2 bases and J dropped 0; count of bases not matched to a gene: 5. The CDR3 covers 16 residues. Per germline, CDR1 MNHEY and CDR2 SVGAGI. CDR3 in amino acids: CASSYGLADSTDTQYF. In DNA, the CDR3 is TGTGCCAGCAGTTACGGCCTAGCGGACAGCACAGATACGCAGTATTTT.

This clone was seen many times. The same CDR3 can be traced to other DNA sequences in this sample. The chain uses TRBV2 and TRBJ2-2, with 10 bases identical to TRBD2. The CDR3 sequence is 15 residues long. The germline gives CDR1 SNHLY, CDR2 FYNNEI. V gave up 4 bases and J gave up 3 bases; unmatched junction bases: 2. The CDR3 reads CASSVLAGDTGELFF. The CDR3 nucleotides are TGTGCCAGCAGTGTCCTAGCGGGGGACACCGGGGAGCTGTTTTTT.

The V call is TRBV12-5, the J call TRBJ1-2; D is unresolved. This CDR3 spans 13 amino acids. In germline, CDR1 is LGHNT, CDR2 FRNRAP. The germline V and J ends were trimmed by 1 base and 2 bases, with 5 bases remaining between them. As DNA, the CDR3 is TGTGCTAGTGGTTTGGCCGGGAACTATGGCTACACCTTC. It is translated as CASGLAGNYGYTF.

In regard to this clone: Germline and junction disagree at one end, which may indicate a read error. V usage is TRBV2 and J usage is TRBJ2-5; 11 positions agree with TRBD1. Germline lookup yields CDR1 SNHLY and CDR2 FYNNEI. This CDR3 is built from 16 residues. The CDR3 is CASREGTGGSRETQYF. The CDR3 DNA sequence: TGTGCCAGCAGGGAAGGGACAGGGGGAAGTCGAGAGACCCAGTACTTC.